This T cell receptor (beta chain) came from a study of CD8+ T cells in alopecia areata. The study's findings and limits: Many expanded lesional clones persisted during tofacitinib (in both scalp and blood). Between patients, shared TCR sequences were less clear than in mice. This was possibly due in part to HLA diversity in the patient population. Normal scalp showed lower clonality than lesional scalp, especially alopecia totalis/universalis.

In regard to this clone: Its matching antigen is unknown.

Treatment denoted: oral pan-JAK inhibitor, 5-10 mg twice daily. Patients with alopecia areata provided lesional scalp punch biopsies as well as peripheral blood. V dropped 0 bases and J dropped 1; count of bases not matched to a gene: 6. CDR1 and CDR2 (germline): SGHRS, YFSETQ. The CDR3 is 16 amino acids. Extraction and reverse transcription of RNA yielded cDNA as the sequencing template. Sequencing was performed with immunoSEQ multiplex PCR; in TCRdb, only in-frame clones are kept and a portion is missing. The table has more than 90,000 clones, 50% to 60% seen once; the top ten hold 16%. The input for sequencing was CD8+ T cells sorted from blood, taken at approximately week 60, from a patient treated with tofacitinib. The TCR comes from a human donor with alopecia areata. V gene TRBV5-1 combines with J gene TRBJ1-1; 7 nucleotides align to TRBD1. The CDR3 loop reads CASSLEGGSPNTEAFF. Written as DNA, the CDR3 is TGCGCCAGCAGCTTGGAAGGGGGCTCTCCGAACACTGAAGCTTTCTTT. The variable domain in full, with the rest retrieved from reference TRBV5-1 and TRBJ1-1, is KAGVTQTPRYLIKTRGQQVTLSCSPISGHRSVSWYQQTPGQGLQFLFEYFSETQRNKGNFPGRFSGRQFSNSRSEMNVSTLELGDSALYLCASSLEGGSPNTEAFFGQGTRLTVV.